What follows are 7 T cell receptor beta chains derived from one specimen sequenced in a study of cytomegalovirus exposure and HLA in healthy donors. The PCR was carried out with 60 Vbeta primers and 13 Jbeta primers. TCRdb keeps only in-frame clones here, not all; method: immunoSEQ multiplex PCR. The data show approximately 210,000 clones, with roughly three quarters seen just once and 1.5% to 2% held by the top ten. The sample taken for sequencing was PBMCs. The receptors were gathered from a woman aged 45-60 years in good health and CMV-seronegative.

Concerning this clone: The same CDR3 can be traced to other DNA sequences in this sample. The V and J genes are TRBV19 and TRBJ1-1, with D possibly TRBD1 on 5 matching bases. This CDR3 comprises 14 residues. Per the germline V gene, CDR1 is LNHDA and CDR2 is SQIVND (reference sequence). V lost 6 bases and J lost 1, with 12 bases in between. Here the CDR3 DNA reads TGTGCCAGTAGCCTTGGGAGGGGGAACACTGAAGCTTTCTTT. It encodes CASSLGRGNTEAFF.

The V gene is TRBV7-2, the J gene TRBJ2-1; 13 bases line up with TRBD2. The CDR3 covers 17 residues. With 1 base clipped from V and 7 bases from J, the junction kept 7 bases outside the gene matches. Looked up from germline, CDR1 is SGHTA and CDR2 is FQGNSA. CDR3 sequence reads: CASSLGTSGRSRNEQFF. The CDR3 bases are TGTGCCAGCAGCTTAGGGACTAGCGGGAGATCACGTAATGAGCAGTTCTTC.

V is TRBV4-3 and J is TRBJ2-3; 11 bases map to TRBD2. This CDR3 region has 18 residues. Unmatched junction bases numbered 6, after V lost 0 bases and J lost 1 base. CDR1 and CDR2 (germline): LGHNA, YSLEER. In DNA form, the CDR3 reads TGCGCCAGCAGCCAAGAACTAGCGGGGGCCGTCGGCACAGATACGCAGTATTTT. It codes for CASSQELAGAVGTDTQYF.

V and J are TRBV7-2 and TRBJ2-7; TRBD1 aligns across 11 bases. The CDR3 totals 14 residues. The J segment lost 6 bases and the V segment lost 5 bases, leaving 6 bases of the junction unmatched. CDR1 is SGHTA and CDR2 is FQGNSA in the germline V gene. The CDR3 loop reads CASSDGTGGGEQYF. The CDR3 DNA is TGTGCCAGCAGCGACGGGACAGGGGGGGGCGAGCAGTACTTC.

The chain joins TRBV4-3 to TRBJ1-2; TRBD1 aligns across 7 bases. The CDR3 consists of 16 residues. J lost 2 bases, V lost 0 bases, and 6 bases had no gene match. The germline gives CDR1 LGHNA, CDR2 YSLEER. The CDR3 region has the DNA TGCGCCAGCAGCCAAGATGGCAGGGGGTGGAACTATGGCTACACCTTC. Protein sequence: CASSQDGRGWNYGYTF.

CDR3 protein: CASSSKGSQSTDTQYF. The CDR3 DNA sequence: TGTGCCAGCAGCTCAAAGGGGTCGCAGAGCACAGATACGCAGTATTTT. The chain carries TRBV9 and TRBJ2-3, with a tentative D call TRBD1 (5 bases). The CDR3 loop spans 16 amino acids. V was pared by 4 bases and J by 0 bases, with 15 bases between. Germline assignment: CDR1 SGDLS and CDR2 YYNGEE.

V is TRBV7-9 and J is TRBJ2-7, with TRBD1 identical over 7 bases. Germline CDR1 and CDR2: SEHNR and FQNEAQ (reference sequence). V was pared by 6 bases and J by 3 bases, with 8 bases of the junction left unmatched. The CDR3 runs to 14 residues. The CDR3, as DNA: TGTGCCAGCAGTCCTACAGGGGACCACTACGAGCAGTACTTC. It specifies CASSPTGDHYEQYF.